This T cell receptor beta chain was captured by sequencing in a study of T-cell memory formation after mild COVID-19. Turning to the study itself: TCR clusters largely stayed donor specific.

Study observations and caveats: CD4+ clones that contracted lay mainly in CM and EM; CD8+ ones lay in EMRA.

Concerning this clonotype itself: Its target is not known.

TCRdb re-analysed the 5' RACE reads in MiXCR, keeping a single row per CDR3 protein. The sample holds approximately 210,000 distinct CDR3 sequences, approximately 30% seen once. The sample consisted of PBMCs or a T cell subset sorted from them (not recorded which). The receptor was isolated from an adult woman who had mild COVID-19 (a few samples of this study predate the infection). Cell type and time point are not known.

The CDR3 bases are TGTGCCAGCAGAGCCGGGCGCACCATATATTTT. This codes for CASRAGRTIYF. The chain is built from TRBV6-5 and TRBJ1-3, with no clear D. Trimming pared 6 bases from V and 9 bases from J, leaving 9 bases between. This CDR3 spans 11 amino acids. Germline loops: CDR1 MNHEY, CDR2 SVGAGI.